This TCR beta chain is drawn from a study of CD8+ T cells in alopecia areata. The treatment: oral pan-JAK inhibitor, 5-10 mg twice daily. Extracted RNA was reverse transcribed into cDNA, the sequencing template. Produced via immunoSEQ multiplex PCR; TCRdb's table is partial and in-frame only. The table has about 140,000 clones, about 88% seen once; the top ten hold less than 15%. There are a few counts of this clone. Its antigen is not identified. Overall study findings and caveats: There were many expanded lesional clones persisting in scalp and blood during tofacitinib. Administration of tofacitinib significantly diminished scalp clonality and expanded CD8+ clones within the top 100.

CDR3 length: 14 amino acids. Between the trimmed V and J ends, which lost 2 bases and 0 bases, there was a span of 5 bases. In germline, CDR1 is LGHNT, CDR2 FRNRAP. The sequence derives from a human donor with alopecia areata. The V call is TRBV12-5, the J call TRBJ2-1; no definite D call. This sample comprised CD8+ T cells sorted from blood, obtained at week 4, from a patient treated with tofacitinib. The CDR3 here is CASGLSNSYNEQFF. For the CDR3, the DNA is TGTGCTAGTGGTTTGTCCAACTCCTACAATGAGCAGTTCTTC.